This T cell receptor (beta chain) was captured in a study of beta chain features in type 1 diabetes. Study-level points and caveats: Type 1 diabetes patients had moderately but significantly shorter TCRB CDR3s in all four CD4+ subsets.

The CDR3 has 15 amino acids. With 0 bases clipped from V and 0 bases from J, the junction kept 1 base outside the gene matches. CDR1 and CDR2 from the germline V gene are SGHRS and YFSETQ. A few counts support this clone. The target antigen is unknown. The authors reverse transcribed all of the isolated RNA, so sequencing captured expressed TCRB transcripts. Profiling relied on immunoSEQ multiplex PCR, and the TCRdb table lists in-frame clones only, not all of them. The sample has 250,000 or so clones, approximately 14% seen once. Material for sequencing was naive CD4+ T cells from blood. This sequence originates from a man in his thirties or forties with type 1 diabetes. The V and J genes are TRBV5-1 and TRBJ2-3, with 7 nucleotides matching TRBD2. The CDR3 region has the DNA TGCGCCAGCAGCTTGGCGGGACTAAGCACAGATACGCAGTATTTT. Protein sequence: CASSLAGLSTDTQYF.